This T cell receptor (beta chain) derives from a study of CD8 T cells in Susac syndrome. Random hexamers were used to reverse transcribe the RNA input (0.5 to 1 ug). TCRdb processed the immunoSEQ multiplex PCR reads anew with MiXCR; each CDR3 protein has one entry. The repertoire holds some 180,000 distinct CDR3 sequences, with roughly nine tenths as singletons. The CDR3 covers 14 residues. Trimming removed 7 bases from V and 1 base from J, with 11 bases in between. V usage is TRBV12-3 or TRBV12-4 and J usage is TRBJ2-1; D is perhaps TRBD2 (5 bases). Sequencing was performed on CD4+ T cells from PBMCs. This receptor was identified in a human donor with Susac syndrome. This CDR3 reads CASTSSPSYNEQFF. The CDR3 DNA reads TGTGCCAGCACTTCTAGCCCATCCTACAATGAGCAGTTCTTC.